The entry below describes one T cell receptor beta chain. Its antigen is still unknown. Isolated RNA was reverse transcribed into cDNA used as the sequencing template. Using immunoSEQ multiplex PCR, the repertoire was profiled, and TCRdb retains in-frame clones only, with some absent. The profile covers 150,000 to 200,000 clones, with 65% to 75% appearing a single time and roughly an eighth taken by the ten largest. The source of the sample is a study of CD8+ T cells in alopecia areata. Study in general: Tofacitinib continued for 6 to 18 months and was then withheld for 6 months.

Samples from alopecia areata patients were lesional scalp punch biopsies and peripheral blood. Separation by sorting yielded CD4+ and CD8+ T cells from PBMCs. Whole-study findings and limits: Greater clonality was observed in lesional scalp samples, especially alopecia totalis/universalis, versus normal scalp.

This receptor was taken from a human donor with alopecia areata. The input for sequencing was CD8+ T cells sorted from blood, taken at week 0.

The chain's CDR3 is CASSHLTAYDSPLHF. The CDR3 nucleotides are TGCGCCAGCAGCCATCTGACAGCTTATGATTCACCCCTCCACTTT. The chain has TRBV4-1 and TRBJ1-6, with a weak D call TRBD1 (5 bases). Deletions cut 3 bases from V and 8 bases from J, with 14 bases between. Germline V gives CDR1 MGHRA, CDR2 YSYEKL. CDR3 size: 15 residues.